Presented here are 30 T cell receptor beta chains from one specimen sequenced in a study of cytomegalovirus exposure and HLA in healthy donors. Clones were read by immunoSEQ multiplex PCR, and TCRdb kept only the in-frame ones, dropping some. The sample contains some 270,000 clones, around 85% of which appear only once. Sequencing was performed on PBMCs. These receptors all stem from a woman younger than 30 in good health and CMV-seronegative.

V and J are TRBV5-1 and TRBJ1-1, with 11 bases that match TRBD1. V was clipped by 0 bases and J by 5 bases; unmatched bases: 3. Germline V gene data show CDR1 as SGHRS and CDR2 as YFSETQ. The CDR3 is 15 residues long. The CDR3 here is CASSLVDRGRTEAFF. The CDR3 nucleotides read TGCGCCAGCAGCTTGGTGGACAGGGGGCGGACTGAAGCTTTCTTT.

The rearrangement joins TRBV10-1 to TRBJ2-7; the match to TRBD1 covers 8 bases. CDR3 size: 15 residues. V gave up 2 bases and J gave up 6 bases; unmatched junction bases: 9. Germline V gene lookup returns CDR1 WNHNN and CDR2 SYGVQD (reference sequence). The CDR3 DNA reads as TGCGCCAGCAGTGAGGGCCGGGACAGGCTAGGCGAGCAGTACTTC. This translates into CASSEGRDRLGEQYF.

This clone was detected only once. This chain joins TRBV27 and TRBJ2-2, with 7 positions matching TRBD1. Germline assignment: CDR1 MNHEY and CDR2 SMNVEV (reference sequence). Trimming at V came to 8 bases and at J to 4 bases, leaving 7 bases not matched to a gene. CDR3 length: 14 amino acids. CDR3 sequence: CASHRQGGTGELFF. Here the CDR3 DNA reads TGTGCCAGCCACAGACAGGGCGGCACCGGGGAGCTGTTTTTT.

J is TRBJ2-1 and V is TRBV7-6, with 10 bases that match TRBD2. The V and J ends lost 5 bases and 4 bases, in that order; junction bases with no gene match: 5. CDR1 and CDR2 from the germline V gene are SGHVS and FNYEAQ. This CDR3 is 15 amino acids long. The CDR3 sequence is CASSPAGGSYNEQFF. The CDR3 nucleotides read TGTGCCAGCAGCCCAGCGGGGGGGTCTTACAATGAGCAGTTCTTC.

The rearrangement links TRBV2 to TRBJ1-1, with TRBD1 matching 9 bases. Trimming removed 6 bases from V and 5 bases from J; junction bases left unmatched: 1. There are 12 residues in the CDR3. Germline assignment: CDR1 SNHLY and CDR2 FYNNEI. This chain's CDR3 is CASRDRGTEAFF. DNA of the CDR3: TGTGCCAGCAGGGACAGGGGTACTGAAGCTTTCTTT.

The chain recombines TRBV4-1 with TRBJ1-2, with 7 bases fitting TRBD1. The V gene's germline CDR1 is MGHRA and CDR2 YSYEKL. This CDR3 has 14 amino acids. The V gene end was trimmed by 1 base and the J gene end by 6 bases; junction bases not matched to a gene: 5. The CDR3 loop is CASSQVTGSDGYTF. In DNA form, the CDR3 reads TGCGCCAGCAGCCAAGTGACAGGGAGCGATGGCTACACCTTC.

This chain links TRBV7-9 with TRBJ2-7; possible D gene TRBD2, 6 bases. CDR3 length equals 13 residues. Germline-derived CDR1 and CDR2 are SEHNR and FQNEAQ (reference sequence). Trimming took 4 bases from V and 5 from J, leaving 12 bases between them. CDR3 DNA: TGTGCCAGCAGCTGGGGGACTGTTAACGAGCAGTACTTC. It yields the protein CASSWGTVNEQYF.

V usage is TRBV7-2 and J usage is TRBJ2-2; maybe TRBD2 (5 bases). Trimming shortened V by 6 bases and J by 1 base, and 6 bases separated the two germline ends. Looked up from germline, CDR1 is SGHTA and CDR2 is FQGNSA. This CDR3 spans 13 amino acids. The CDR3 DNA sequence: TGTGCCAGCAGGGGGAGGAACACCGGGGAGCTGTTTTTT. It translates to CASRGRNTGELFF.

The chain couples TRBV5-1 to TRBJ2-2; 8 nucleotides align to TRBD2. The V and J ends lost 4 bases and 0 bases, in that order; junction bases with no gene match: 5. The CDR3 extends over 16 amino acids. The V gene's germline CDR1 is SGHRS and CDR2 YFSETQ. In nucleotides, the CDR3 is TGCGCCAGCAGCCAGCGGGGGATAACGAACACCGGGGAGCTGTTTTTT. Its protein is CASSQRGITNTGELFF.

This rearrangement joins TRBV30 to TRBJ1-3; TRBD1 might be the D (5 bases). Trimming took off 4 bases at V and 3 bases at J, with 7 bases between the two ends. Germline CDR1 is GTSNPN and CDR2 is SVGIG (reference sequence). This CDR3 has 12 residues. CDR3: CAWTGVGNTIYF. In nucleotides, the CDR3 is TGTGCCTGGACGGGGGTTGGAAACACCATATATTTT.

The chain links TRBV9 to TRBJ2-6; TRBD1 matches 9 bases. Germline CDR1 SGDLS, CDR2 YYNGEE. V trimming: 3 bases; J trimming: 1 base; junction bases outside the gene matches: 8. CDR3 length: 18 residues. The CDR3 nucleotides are TGTGCCAGCAGCGCCCCCGGGACAGGGAAATCTGGGGCCAACGTCCTGACTTTC. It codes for CASSAPGTGKSGANVLTF.

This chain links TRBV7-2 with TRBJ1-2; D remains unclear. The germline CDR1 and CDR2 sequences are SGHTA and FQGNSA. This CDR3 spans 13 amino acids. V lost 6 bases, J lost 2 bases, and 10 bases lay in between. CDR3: CASSGQKNYGYTF. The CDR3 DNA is TGTGCCAGCAGTGGGCAGAAGAACTATGGCTACACCTTC.

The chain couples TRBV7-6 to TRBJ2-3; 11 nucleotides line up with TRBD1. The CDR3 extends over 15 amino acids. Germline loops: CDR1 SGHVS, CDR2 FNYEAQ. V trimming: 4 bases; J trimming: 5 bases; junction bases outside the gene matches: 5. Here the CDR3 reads CASSSGQGALDTQYF. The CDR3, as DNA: TGTGCCAGCAGCTCCGGACAGGGGGCATTAGATACGCAGTATTTT.

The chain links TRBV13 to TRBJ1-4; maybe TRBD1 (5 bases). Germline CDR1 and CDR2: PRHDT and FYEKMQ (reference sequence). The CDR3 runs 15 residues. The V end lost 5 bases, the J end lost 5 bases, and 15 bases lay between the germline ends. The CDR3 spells CASSQLWGPNEKLFF. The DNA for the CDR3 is TGTGCCAGCAGCCAACTATGGGGCCCGAATGAAAAACTGTTTTTT.

CDR3 protein: CASSWTGGLGEQFF. In nucleotides, the CDR3 is TGTGCCAGCAGTTGGACAGGGGGCTTAGGTGAGCAGTTCTTC. This chain joins TRBV2 and TRBJ2-1; 11 positions agree with TRBD1. This CDR3 has 14 amino acids. V lost 5 bases to trimming and J lost 9 bases; unmatched junction nucleotides: 6. CDR1 SNHLY and CDR2 FYNNEI come from the germline V gene.

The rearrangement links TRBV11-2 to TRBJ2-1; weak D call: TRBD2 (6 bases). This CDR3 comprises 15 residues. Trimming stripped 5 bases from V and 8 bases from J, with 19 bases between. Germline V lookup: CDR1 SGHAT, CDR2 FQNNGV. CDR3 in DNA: TGTGCCAGCAGCGCAGTACGGGGGATTCATTATGAGCAGTTCTTC. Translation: CASSAVRGIHYEQFF.

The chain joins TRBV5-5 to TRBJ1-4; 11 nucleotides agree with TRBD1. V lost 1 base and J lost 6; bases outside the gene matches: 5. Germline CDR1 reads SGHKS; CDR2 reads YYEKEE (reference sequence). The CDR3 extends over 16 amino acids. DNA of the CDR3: TGTGCCAGCAGCTTGAGACCGGGACAGGGGGATGAAAAACTGTTTTTT. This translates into CASSLRPGQGDEKLFF.

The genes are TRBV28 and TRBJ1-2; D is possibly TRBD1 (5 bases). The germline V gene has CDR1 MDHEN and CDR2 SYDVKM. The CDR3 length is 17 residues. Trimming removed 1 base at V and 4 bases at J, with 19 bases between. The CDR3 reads CASSLYSGQRVPYGYTF. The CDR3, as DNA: TGTGCCAGCAGTTTATACTCGGGGCAGCGGGTTCCCTATGGCTACACCTTC.

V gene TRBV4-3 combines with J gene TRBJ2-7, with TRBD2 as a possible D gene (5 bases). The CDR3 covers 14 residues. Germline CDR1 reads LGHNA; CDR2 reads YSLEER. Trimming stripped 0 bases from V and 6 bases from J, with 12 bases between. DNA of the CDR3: TGCGCCAGCAGCCAAGATGACGGCGGGCGCGAGCAGTACTTC. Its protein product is CASSQDDGGREQYF.

The CDR3 spells CASSQDRQGDEQYF. CDR3 bases: TGTGCCAGCAGCCAAGACAGACAGGGGGACGAGCAGTACTTC. V is TRBV14 and J is TRBJ2-7; the match to TRBD1 covers 9 bases. The ends lost 0 bases at V and 5 bases at J; junction bases unmatched: 2. Germline V lookup: CDR1 SGHDN, CDR2 FVKESK. The CDR3 extends over 14 amino acids.

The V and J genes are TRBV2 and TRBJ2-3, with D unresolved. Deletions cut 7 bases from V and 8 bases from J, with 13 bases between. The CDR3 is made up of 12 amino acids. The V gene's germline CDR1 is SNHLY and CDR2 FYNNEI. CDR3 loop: CASKRGYGTQYF. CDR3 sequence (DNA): TGTGCCAGCAAGCGCGGCTACGGTACGCAGTATTTT.

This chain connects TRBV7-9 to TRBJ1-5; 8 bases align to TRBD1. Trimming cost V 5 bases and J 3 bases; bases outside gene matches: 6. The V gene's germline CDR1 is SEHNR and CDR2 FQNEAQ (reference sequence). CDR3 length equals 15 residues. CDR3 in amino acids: CASSERQGNNQPQHF. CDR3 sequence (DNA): TGTGCCAGCAGCGAACGACAGGGGAACAATCAGCCCCAGCATTTT.

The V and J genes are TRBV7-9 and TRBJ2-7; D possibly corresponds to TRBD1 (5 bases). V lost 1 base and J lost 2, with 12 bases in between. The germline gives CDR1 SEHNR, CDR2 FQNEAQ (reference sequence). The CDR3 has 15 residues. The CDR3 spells CASSLGVGDPYEQYF. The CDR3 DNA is TGTGCCAGCAGCTTAGGGGTAGGGGATCCCTACGAGCAGTACTTC.

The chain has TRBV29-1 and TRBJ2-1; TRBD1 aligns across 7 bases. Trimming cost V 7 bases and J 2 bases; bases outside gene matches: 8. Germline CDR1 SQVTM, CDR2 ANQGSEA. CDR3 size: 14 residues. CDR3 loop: CSGYRDRTYNEQFF. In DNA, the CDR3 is TGCAGCGGATACCGGGACAGAACCTACAATGAGCAGTTCTTC.

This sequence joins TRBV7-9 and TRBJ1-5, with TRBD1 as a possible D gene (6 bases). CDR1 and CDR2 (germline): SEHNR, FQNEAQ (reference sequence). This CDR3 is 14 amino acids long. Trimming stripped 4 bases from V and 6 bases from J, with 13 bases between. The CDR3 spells CASSSSTGIQPQHF. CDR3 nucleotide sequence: TGTGCCAGCAGCTCCTCCACAGGGATTCAGCCCCAGCATTTT.

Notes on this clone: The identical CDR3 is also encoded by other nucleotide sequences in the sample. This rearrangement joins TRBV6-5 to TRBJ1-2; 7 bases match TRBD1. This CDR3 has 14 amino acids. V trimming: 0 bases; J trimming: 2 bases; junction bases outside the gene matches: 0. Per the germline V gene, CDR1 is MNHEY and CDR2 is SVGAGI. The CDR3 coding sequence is TGTGCCAGCAGTTACTCGACAGGGAACTATGGCTACACCTTC. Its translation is CASSYSTGNYGYTF.

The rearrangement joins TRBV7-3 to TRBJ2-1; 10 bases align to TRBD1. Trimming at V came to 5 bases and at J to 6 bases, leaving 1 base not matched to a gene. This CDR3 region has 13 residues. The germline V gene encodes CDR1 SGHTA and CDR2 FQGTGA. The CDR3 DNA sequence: TGTGCCAGCAGCCGGACAGGGGGCAATGAGCAGTTCTTC. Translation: CASSRTGGNEQFF.

The CDR3, as DNA: TGTGCCAGCAGCTTGTCTACTAGCCTATACAATGAGCAGTTCTTC. Amino acid sequence: CASSLSTSLYNEQFF. The rearrangement joins TRBV5-4 to TRBJ2-1; possibly TRBD2 for D (6 bases). With 1 base removed from V and 4 bases from J, the gap between germline ends came to 12 bases. CDR1 and CDR2 (germline): SGHNT, YYREEE (reference sequence). The CDR3 is 15 residues long.

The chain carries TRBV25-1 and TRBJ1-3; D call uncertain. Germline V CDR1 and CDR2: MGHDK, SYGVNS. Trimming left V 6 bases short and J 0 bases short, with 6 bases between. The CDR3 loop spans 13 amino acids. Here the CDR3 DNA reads TGTGCCAGCAGCCTCCTCTCTGGAAACACCATATATTTT. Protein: CASSLLSGNTIYF.

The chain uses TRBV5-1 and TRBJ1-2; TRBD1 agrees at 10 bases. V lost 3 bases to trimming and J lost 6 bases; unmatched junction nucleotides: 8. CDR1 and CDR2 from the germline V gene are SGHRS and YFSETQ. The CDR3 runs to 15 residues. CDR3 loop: CASSSPDRGMNGYTF. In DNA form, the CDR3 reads TGCGCCAGCAGCTCTCCGGACAGGGGGATGAATGGCTACACCTTC.